A single sample is the source of the 11 T cell receptor beta chains below, sequenced in a study of identical twins. Using its own MiXCR run on the 5' RACE reads, TCRdb lists one record per CDR3 protein. The sample lists 500,000 to 650,000 distinct CDR3 sequences, less than 9% occurring once. The same specimen was also included in a second study, on yellow fever vaccine responses in identical twins.

Specimen: PBMCs. Receptor source: a woman younger than 30 in good health.

There are many counts of this clonotype. The J gene is TRBJ2-1, the V gene TRBV15, with D hard to call. V was pared by 2 bases and J by 4 bases, with 15 bases between. Germline V gives CDR1 LNHNV, CDR2 YYDKDF (reference sequence). This CDR3 has 16 residues. Here the CDR3 reads CATSRPGSDPYNEQFF. The DNA for the CDR3 is TGTGCCACCAGCAGACCCGGTTCGGACCCGTACAATGAGCAGTTCTTC.

This clonotype counts as medium-sized. The chain carries TRBV7-8 and TRBJ2-1; 7 bases are a match to TRBD2. CDR1 SGHVS and CDR2 FQNEAQ come from the germline V gene. V dropped 2 bases and J dropped 2; count of bases not matched to a gene: 15. This CDR3 is 19 amino acids long. CDR3: CASSLKFGRLGETYNEQFF. CDR3 bases: TGTGCCAGCAGCTTAAAGTTCGGGAGGCTGGGAGAAACCTACAATGAGCAGTTCTTC.

J is TRBJ2-1 and V is TRBV24-1; no definite D call. The CDR3 is 17 residues long. Germline-derived CDR1 and CDR2 are KGHDR and SFDVKD. V was cut by 2 bases and J by 8 bases, with 21 bases left in between. CDR3 residues: CATSDSTERPISHEQFF. For the CDR3, the DNA is TGTGCCACCAGTGATTCTACCGAGAGGCCCATAAGCCATGAGCAGTTCTTC.

This clonotype was seen a handful of times. The chain has TRBV12-3 or TRBV12-4 and TRBJ2-1, with TRBD1 identical over 10 bases. V lost 7 bases, J lost 9 bases, and 15 bases stayed unmatched. This CDR3 spans 16 amino acids. CDR3 nucleotides: TGTGCCAGCACAGAGGGCTCGGGACAGGGGTTCAGTGAGCAGTTCTTC. Translated: CASTEGSGQGFSEQFF.

This clonotype came up a few times. The V and J genes are TRBV20-1 and TRBJ2-1; TRBD2 matches at 11 bases. This CDR3 has 13 residues. From germline, CDR1 is DFQATT and CDR2 SNEGSKA (reference sequence). V was clipped by 4 bases and J by 7 bases; unmatched bases: 3. CDR3 in DNA: TGCAGTGCTAAGCCTAGCGGGAGGAATGAGCAGTTCTTC. Translating it yields CSAKPSGRNEQFF.

This clonotype has only a few counts. The chain is built from TRBV5-1 and TRBJ2-5; the D gene is possibly TRBD2 (6 bases). Germline values: CDR1 SGHRS, CDR2 YFSETQ. The CDR3 extends over 14 amino acids. Trimming took off 0 bases at V and 7 bases at J, with 13 bases between the two ends. This CDR3 is CASSLEEGRGTQYF. DNA for the CDR3: TGCGCCAGCAGCTTGGAAGAGGGGCGGGGGACCCAGTACTTC.

In regard to this clonotype: Germline and junction disagree at one end, which may indicate a read error. V is TRBV15 and J is TRBJ2-5; possibly TRBD1 or TRBD2 for D (5 bases each). The CDR3 is 15 residues long. Germline V gene lookup returns CDR1 LNHNV and CDR2 YYDKDF (reference sequence). CDR3 protein: CATSRPRDLQGTQYF. CDR3 DNA sequence: TGTGCCACCAGCAGACCCCGGGACCTACAAGGGACCCAGTACTTC.

J is TRBJ1-1 and V is TRBV20-1, with unresolved D. The CDR3 contains 13 residues. CDR1 DFQATT and CDR2 SNEGSKA come from the germline V gene (reference sequence). Trimming removed 2 bases from V and 1 base from J, with 8 bases in between. The CDR3 loop is CSARPMGNTEAFF. The CDR3 DNA reads TGCAGTGCTAGACCGATGGGGAACACTGAAGCTTTCTTT.

Only a few counts were recorded for this clonotype. This CDR3 reads CASRGLAGGGGPQETQYF. The CDR3 DNA reads as TGTGCCAGCAGGGGACTAGCGGGAGGAGGGGGACCCCAAGAGACCCAGTACTTC. The chain combines TRBV6-1 with TRBJ2-5, with TRBD2 matching 15 bases. Trimming took 6 bases from V and 1 from J; bases not matched to a gene: 9. This CDR3 has 18 residues. CDR1 is MNHNS and CDR2 is SASEGT in the germline V gene.

This clonotype appeared many times. This chain links TRBV20-1 with TRBJ2-2; a weak D match, TRBD1 (5 bases). The CDR3 totals 13 residues. V was clipped by 3 bases and J by 3 bases, with 8 bases between them. Germline V gene sequence: CDR1 DFQATT, CDR2 SNEGSKA (reference sequence). The CDR3 coding sequence is TGCAGTGCTAGCAGGGCGGACACCGGGGAGCTGTTTTTT. Encoded protein: CSASRADTGELFF.

This clonotype was observed many times. The genes are TRBV27 and TRBJ2-7, with TRBD2 identical over 9 bases. This CDR3 contains 15 residues. Germline CDR1 reads MNHEY; CDR2 reads SMNVEV (reference sequence). Germline trimming cut 3 bases from V and 2 bases from J; bases unmatched to any gene: 5. CDR3 in DNA: TGTGCCAGCAGTTTTGGACTAGCGAGTGCCTACGAGCAGTACTTC. Its protein is CASSFGLASAYEQYF.